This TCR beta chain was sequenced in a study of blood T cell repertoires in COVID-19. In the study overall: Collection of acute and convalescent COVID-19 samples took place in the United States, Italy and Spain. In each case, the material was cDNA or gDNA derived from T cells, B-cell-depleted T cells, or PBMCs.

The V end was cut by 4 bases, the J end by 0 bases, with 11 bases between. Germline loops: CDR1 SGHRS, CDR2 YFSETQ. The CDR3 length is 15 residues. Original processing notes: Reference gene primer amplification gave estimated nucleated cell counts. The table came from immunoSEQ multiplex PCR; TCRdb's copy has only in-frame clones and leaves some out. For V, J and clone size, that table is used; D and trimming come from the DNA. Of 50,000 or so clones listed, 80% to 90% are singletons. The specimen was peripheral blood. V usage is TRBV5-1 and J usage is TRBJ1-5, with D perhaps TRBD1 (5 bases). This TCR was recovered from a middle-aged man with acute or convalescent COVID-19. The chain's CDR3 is CASSDSGNSNQPQHF. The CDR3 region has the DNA TGCGCCAGCAGCGACAGCGGGAATAGCAATCAGCCCCAGCATTTT.